This passage covers 10 T cell receptor beta chains from one sample sequenced in a study of blood T cells in healthy people across ages. Together with a sample-barcoded 5' primer, a J-beta primer mix was included in a second PCR lasting about 6 to 11 cycles. Each CDR3 protein gets one entry after TCRdb re-called the 5' RACE reads with MiXCR. This sample has about 1 million distinct CDR3 sequences, with less than 50% found just once. The sample comprised blood. All receptors come from a woman in her sixties or seventies in good health.

CDR3 sequence: CAIHETGTSGRADTDTQYF. CDR3 DNA sequence: TGTGCCATCCATGAAACCGGGACTAGCGGGAGGGCCGACACAGATACGCAGTATTTT. This chain links TRBV10-3 with TRBJ2-3, with 16 nucleotides matching TRBD2. Germline V lookup: CDR1 ENHRY, CDR2 SYGVKD. The ends lost 8 bases at V and 2 bases at J; junction bases unmatched: 13. This CDR3 spans 19 amino acids.

The V and J genes are TRBV20-1 and TRBJ1-2; possibly TRBD1 for D (5 bases). Germline loops: CDR1 DFQATT, CDR2 SNEGSKA (reference sequence). This CDR3 is 13 amino acids long. V was cut by 0 bases and J by 4 bases, with 9 bases left in between. CDR3 bases: TGCAGTGCTAGAGATACGGGGGTCTATGGCTACACCTTC. Translation gives CSARDTGVYGYTF.

This clonotype was detected only a few times. The chain has TRBV30 and TRBJ1-6; D is uncertain. The ends were cut back, 3 bases at V and 10 bases at J, with 16 bases in the middle. Germline assignment: CDR1 GTSNPN and CDR2 SVGIG (reference sequence). This CDR3 is built from 14 residues. The CDR3 region has the DNA TGTGCCTGGAGCGACGGACTGGGGATATCACCCCTCCACTTT. Residues: CAWSDGLGISPLHF.

CDR3 DNA: TGTGCCAGCAGTGAAGCGCTTGGGGGAGGCAGCAATCAGCCCCAGCATTTT. Amino acids: CASSEALGGGSNQPQHF. The rearrangement joins TRBV2 to TRBJ1-5; possible D gene TRBD1, 5 bases. Trimming removed 0 bases from V and 1 base from J, with 13 bases in between. The CDR3 contains 17 residues. Germline CDR1 SNHLY, CDR2 FYNNEI.

As for this clonotype: A much more abundant neighbour one base away suggests this may be a read error. The V call is TRBV5-4, the J call TRBJ2-7, with 8 bases lining up with TRBD1. The CDR3 has 16 residues. The germline V gene has CDR1 SGHNT and CDR2 YYREEE (reference sequence). CDR3 nucleotides: TGTGCCAGCAACTTGGGATCAGGGGGCCTCTACAATGAGCAGTACTTC. As protein: CASNLGSGGLYNEQYF.

This clonotype came up many times. The chain combines TRBV4-1 with TRBJ2-3; D ambiguous. The CDR3 contains 16 residues. In germline, CDR1 is MGHRA, CDR2 YSYEKL. Trimming shortened V by 0 bases and J by 2 bases, and 12 bases separated the two germline ends. For the CDR3, the DNA is TGCGCCAGCAGCCAAGAGGGGTGGGGAAACACAGATACGCAGTATTTT. Amino acid sequence: CASSQEGWGNTDTQYF.

Regarding this clonotype: The limits of the CDR3 on the DNA are not certain, so only TCRdb's listed CDR3 is given. This chain uses TRBV28 with TRBJ1-2; the D call of TRBD1 is as the table states it, not checked on the DNA. The CDR3 is made up of 15 amino acids, end residues included. Germline V gene sequence: CDR1 MDHEN, CDR2 SYDVKM. This chain's CDR3 is CASSSSGHSNYGYTF.

This clonotype was detected only once. This chain links TRBV9 with TRBJ1-5; D gene unclear. This CDR3 has 15 residues. Trimming cost V 0 bases and J 4 bases, with 11 bases left between them. Germline assignment: CDR1 SGDLS and CDR2 YYNGEE. This chain's CDR3 is CASSVGRATNQPQHF. The CDR3 DNA reads as TGTGCCAGCAGCGTAGGTAGGGCTACTAATCAGCCCCAGCATTTT.

V is TRBV7-2 and J is TRBJ2-4, with D uncertain. The germline V gene encodes CDR1 SGHTA and CDR2 FQGNSA. This CDR3 has 13 residues. V was clipped by 5 bases and J by 3 bases, with 8 bases between them. CDR3 coding DNA: TGTGCCAGCAGCGTCCGGGTCAAAAACATTCAGTACTTC. Protein sequence: CASSVRVKNIQYF.

This rearrangement joins TRBV18 to TRBJ1-2; D not certain. CDR3 length: 14 residues. Germline CDR1 KGHSH, CDR2 LQKENI. The V gene lost 2 bases and the J gene lost 3 bases, with 10 bases spanning the gap. This CDR3 reads CASSPTTTHYGYTF. In DNA, the CDR3 is TGTGCCAGCTCACCAACCACTACCCACTATGGCTACACCTTC. Full variable domain (outside the CDR3, taken from reference TRBV18 and TRBJ1-2): NAGVMQNPRHLVRRRGQEARLRCSPMKGHSHVYWYRQLPEEGLKFMVYLQKENIIDESGMPKERFSAEFPKEGPSILRIQQVVRGDSAAYFCASSPTTTHYGYTFGSGTRLTVV.